The clone carrying this TCR beta chain was detected once. Its cognate antigen is unknown. CDR1 and CDR2 (germline): MNHEY, SVGAGI. The CDR3 is 13 residues long. J gave up 7 bases and V 7 bases, and 6 bases lay outside the gene matches. This entry is derived from a study of cytomegalovirus exposure and HLA in healthy donors. Study information: Approximately 190 million T cells yielded 100 million or so unique TCR beta sequences, as an earlier analysis found. HLA-typed donors contributed 65 million to 95 million unique TCRs, which were held in an early data release. Findings and limits, study-wide: One cluster of highly shared sequence variants probably arose as a sequencing artifact.

The PCR made use of 60 Vbeta and 13 Jbeta primers. Repertoires were generated with immunoSEQ multiplex PCR, while TCRdb's copy carries only in-frame clones and drops some. The table has over 80,000 clones, 78% seen once. The chain couples TRBV6-5 to TRBJ2-7; TRBD1 matches at 11 bases. The clonotype originates from a middle-aged woman in good health and CMV-seronegative. Sequenced: PBMCs. In nucleotides, the CDR3 is TGTGCCAGCAAGGACAGGGGGCATTTGGAGCAGTACTTC. Its protein product is CASKDRGHLEQYF.